This T cell receptor beta chain was sequenced for a study of blood T cell repertoires in COVID-19. Study as a whole: Material from acute and convalescent COVID-19 was sourced from the United States, Italy and Spain. T cells, B-cell-depleted T cells, or PBMCs provided the cDNA or gDNA that served as material.

Original data processing: Estimates of nucleated cell counts were drawn from the amplification of reference gene primers. The protocol was immunoSEQ multiplex PCR, while the TCRdb copy is restricted to in-frame clones and leaves out a portion. V, J and clone size are taken as reported in that table, and D and trimming were inferred from the DNA itself. The data contain roughly 78,000 clones, about 85% of them singletons. While infection was still active, Seattle patients were enrolled and then followed longitudinally. Germline values: CDR1 WSHSY, CDR2 SAAADI. The V and J ends lost 0 bases and 1 base respectively, with 9 bases between them. The CDR3 spans 15 residues.

The gene calls are TRBV10-2 and TRBJ1-2; D is perhaps TRBD1 (6 bases). The specimen was peripheral blood. This receptor was obtained from a man between 45 and 60 years old with COVID-19, enrolled during active disease. This chain's CDR3 is CASSESRGINYGYTF. CDR3 in DNA: TGCGCCAGCAGTGAGTCGAGGGGGATTAACTATGGCTACACCTTC.